Sequencing of this T cell receptor beta chain was carried out in a study of shared T cell receptors in the human thymus. Only in-frame clones appear in the TCRdb table, and some are missing; sequencing was by immunoSEQ multiplex PCR. Among hundreds of thousands of clones listed, over 75% were seen once. Per the germline V gene, CDR1 is ENHRY and CDR2 is SYGVKD. CDR3 size: 22 residues. Trimming cost V 1 base and J 2 bases, with 33 bases left between them. The data also belong to a second study, concerning human thymus T cells. That source reports: Healthy Finnish infants having corrective surgery for congenital heart defects served as donors. During corrective heart surgery, resections were taken, and the thymus tissue came from them. Usage of V and J genes appeared biased in thymic and blood repertoires. Related reports documented highly overlapping thymic repertoires among unrelated individuals.

This clonotype was sampled from a girl less than two years old with a congenital heart defect. The chain uses TRBV10-3 and TRBJ2-7, with D unresolved. The sequenced sample consisted of thymocytes. The CDR3 loop reads CAISELCRRGMIRNNGAYEQYF. CDR3 sequence (DNA): TGTGCCATCAGTGAGTTGTGTCGCCGCGGAATGATAAGGAACAACGGTGCCTACGAGCAGTACTTC.